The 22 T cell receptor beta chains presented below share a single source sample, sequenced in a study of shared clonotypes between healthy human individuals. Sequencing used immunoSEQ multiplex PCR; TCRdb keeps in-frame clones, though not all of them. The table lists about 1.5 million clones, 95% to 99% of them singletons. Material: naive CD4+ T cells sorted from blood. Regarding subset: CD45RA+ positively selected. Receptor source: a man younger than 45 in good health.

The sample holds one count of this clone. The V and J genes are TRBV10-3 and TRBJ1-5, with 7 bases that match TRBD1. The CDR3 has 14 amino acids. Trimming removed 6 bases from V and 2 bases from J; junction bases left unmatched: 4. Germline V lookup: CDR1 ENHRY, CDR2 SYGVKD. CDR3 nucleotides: TGTGCCATCAGCCAGGGGGGGCGCAATCAGCCCCAGCATTTT. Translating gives CAISQGGRNQPQHF.

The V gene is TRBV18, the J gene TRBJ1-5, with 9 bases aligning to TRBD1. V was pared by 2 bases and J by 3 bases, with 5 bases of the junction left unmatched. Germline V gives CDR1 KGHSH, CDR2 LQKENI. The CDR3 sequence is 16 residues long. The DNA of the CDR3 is TGTGCCAGCTCACCATACAGGGGGCTACTCAATCAGCCCCAGCATTTT. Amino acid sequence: CASSPYRGLLNQPQHF.

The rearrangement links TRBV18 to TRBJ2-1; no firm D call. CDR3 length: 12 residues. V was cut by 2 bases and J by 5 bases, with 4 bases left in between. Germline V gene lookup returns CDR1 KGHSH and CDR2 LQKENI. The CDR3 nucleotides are TGTGCCAGCTCACCAAAAGACAATGAGCAGTTCTTC. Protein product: CASSPKDNEQFF.

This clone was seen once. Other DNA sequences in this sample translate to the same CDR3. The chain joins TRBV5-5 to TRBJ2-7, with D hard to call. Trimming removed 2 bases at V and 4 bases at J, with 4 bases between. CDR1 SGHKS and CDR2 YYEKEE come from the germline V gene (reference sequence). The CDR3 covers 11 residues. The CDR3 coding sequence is TGTGCCAGCAGCTTAGGTTACGAGCAGTACTTC. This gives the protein CASSLGYEQYF.

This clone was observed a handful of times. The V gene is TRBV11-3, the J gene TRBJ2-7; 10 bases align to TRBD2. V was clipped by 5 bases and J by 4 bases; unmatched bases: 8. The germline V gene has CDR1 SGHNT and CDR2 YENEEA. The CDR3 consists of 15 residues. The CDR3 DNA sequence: TGTGCCAGCAGCCGGCCGGGGACTAGCGAATACGAGCAGTACTTC. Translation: CASSRPGTSEYEQYF.

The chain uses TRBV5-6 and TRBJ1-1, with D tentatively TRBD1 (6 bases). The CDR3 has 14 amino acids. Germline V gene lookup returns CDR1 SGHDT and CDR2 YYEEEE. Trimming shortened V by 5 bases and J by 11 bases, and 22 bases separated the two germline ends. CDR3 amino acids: CASSLRTEPPWAFF. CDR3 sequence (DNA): TGTGCCAGCAGTCTACGGACAGAACCCCCATGGGCTTTCTTT.

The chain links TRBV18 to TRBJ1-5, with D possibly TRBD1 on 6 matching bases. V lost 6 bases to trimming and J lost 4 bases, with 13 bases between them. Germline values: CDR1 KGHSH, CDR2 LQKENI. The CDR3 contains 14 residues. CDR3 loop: CASSSGQSNQPQHF. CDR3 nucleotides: TGTGCCAGCTCCTCTGGACAGAGTAATCAGCCCCAGCATTTT.

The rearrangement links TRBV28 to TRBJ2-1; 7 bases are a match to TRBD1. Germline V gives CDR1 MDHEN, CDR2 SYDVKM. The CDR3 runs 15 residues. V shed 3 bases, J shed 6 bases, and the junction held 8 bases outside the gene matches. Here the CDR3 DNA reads TGTGCCAGCAGTTTGGCCGGGGCAGGGGGCAATGAGCAGTTCTTC. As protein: CASSLAGAGGNEQFF.

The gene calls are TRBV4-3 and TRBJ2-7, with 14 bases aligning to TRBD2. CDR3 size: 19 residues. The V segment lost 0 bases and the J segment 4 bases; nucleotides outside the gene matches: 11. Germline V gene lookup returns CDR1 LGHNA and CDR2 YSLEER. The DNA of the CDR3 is TGCGCCAGCAGCCAAGAGGAAAGACTAGCGGGAGGGCCTTGGTACGAGCAGTACTTC. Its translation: CASSQEERLAGGPWYEQYF.

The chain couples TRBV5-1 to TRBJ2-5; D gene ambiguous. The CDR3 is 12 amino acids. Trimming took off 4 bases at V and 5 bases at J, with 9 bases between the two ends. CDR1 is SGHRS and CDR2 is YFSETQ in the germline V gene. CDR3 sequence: CASSVALETQYF. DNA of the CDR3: TGCGCCAGCAGCGTTGCCTTGGAGACCCAGTACTTC.

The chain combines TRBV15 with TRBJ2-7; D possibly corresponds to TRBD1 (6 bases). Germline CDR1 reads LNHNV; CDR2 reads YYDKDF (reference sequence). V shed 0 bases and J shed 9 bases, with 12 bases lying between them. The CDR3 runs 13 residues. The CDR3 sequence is CATSRDRDNRQYF. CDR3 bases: TGTGCCACCAGCAGAGATCGGGACAATCGGCAGTACTTC. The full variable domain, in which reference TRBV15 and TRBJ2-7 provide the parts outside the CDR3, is DAMVIQNPRYQVTQFGKPVTLSCSQTLNHNVMYWYQQKSSQAPKLLFHYYDKDFNNEADTPDNFQSRRPNTSFCFLDIRSPGLGDTAMYLCATSRDRDNRQYFGPGTRLTVT.

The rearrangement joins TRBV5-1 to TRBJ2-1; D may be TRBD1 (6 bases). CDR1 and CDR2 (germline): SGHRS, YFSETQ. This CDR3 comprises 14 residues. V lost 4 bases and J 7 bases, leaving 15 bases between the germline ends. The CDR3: CASSPGPGENEQFF. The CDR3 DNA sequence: TGCGCCAGCAGCCCCGGCCCAGGGGAGAATGAGCAGTTCTTC. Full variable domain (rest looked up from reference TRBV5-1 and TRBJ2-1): KAGVTQTPRYLIKTRGQQVTLSCSPISGHRSVSWYQQTPGQGLQFLFEYFSETQRNKGNFPGRFSGRQFSNSRSEMNVSTLELGDSALYLCASSPGPGENEQFFGPGTRLTVL.

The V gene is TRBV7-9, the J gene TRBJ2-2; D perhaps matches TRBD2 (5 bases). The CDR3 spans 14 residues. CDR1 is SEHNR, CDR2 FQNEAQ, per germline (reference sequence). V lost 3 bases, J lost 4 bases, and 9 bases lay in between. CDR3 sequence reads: CASSFSAFTGELFF. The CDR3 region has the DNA TGTGCCAGCAGCTTTAGCGCCTTCACCGGGGAGCTGTTTTTT.

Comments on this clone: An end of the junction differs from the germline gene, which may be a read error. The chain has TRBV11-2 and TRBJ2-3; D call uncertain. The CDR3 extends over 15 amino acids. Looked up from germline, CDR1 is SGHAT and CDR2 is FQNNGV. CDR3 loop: CASSPNPKGLGSPLF. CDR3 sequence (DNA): TGTGCCAGCAGCCCCAACCCCAAGGGCCTCGGCTCCCCGCTTTTT.

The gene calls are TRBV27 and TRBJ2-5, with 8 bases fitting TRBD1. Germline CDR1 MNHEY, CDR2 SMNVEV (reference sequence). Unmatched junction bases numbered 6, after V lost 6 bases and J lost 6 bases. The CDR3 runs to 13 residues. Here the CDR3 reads CASRAGGAKTQYF. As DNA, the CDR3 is TGTGCCAGCAGAGCAGGGGGCGCGAAGACCCAGTACTTC.

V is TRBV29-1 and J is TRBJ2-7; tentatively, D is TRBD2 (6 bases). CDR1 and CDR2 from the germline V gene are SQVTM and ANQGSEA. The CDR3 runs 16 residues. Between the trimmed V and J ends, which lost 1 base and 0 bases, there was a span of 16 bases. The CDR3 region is CSVEGRRDSASYEQYF. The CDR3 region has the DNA TGCAGCGTTGAAGGCCGCCGGGACTCGGCCTCCTACGAGCAGTACTTC.

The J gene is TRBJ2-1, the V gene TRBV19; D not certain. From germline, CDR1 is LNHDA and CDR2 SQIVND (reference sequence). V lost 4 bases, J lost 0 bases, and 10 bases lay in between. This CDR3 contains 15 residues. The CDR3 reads CASSKGEGSYNEQFF. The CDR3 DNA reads TGTGCCAGTAGTAAGGGTGAAGGCTCCTACAATGAGCAGTTCTTC.

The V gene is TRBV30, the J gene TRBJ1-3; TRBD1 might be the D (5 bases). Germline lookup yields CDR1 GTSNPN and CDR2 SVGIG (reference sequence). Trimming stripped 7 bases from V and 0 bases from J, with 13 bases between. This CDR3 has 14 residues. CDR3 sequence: CAFSFRGSGNTIYF. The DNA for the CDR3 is TGTGCCTTCTCCTTTAGGGGCTCTGGAAACACCATATATTTT.

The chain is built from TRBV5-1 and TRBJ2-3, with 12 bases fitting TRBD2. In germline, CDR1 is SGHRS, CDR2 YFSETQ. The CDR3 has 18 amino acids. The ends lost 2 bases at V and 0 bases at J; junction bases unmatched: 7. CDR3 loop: CASSLKPGTSGSTDTQYF. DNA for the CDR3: TGCGCCAGCAGCTTAAAGCCTGGGACTAGCGGGAGCACAGATACGCAGTATTTT.

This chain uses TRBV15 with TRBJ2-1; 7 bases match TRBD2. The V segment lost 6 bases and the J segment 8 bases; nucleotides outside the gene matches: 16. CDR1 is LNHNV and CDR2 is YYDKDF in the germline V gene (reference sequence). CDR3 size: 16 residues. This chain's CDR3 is CATSTDFNIGGDEQFF. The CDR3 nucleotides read TGTGCCACCAGTACCGATTTTAATATTGGGGGGGATGAGCAGTTCTTC.

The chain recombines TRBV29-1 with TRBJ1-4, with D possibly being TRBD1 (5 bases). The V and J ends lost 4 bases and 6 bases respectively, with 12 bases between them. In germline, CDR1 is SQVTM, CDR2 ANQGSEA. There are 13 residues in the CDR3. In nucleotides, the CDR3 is TGCAGCGTTGGGGGCCCAGAGCATGAAAAACTGTTTTTT. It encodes CSVGGPEHEKLFF.

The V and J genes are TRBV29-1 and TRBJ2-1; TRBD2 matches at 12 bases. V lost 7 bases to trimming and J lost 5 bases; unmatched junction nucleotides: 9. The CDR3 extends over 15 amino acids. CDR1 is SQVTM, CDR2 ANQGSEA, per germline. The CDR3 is CSGRLAGVPHNEQFF. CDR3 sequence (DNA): TGCAGCGGCCGACTAGCGGGAGTTCCCCACAATGAGCAGTTCTTC.